This paragraph covers one T cell receptor beta chain sequence. The V and J ends lost 3 bases and 2 bases, in that order; junction bases with no gene match: 2. The CDR3 runs 15 residues. The germline V gene encodes CDR1 KGHDR and CDR2 SFDVKD. Source study methods: Cell counts per sample came from amplifying reference gene primers. Produced via immunoSEQ multiplex PCR; TCRdb's table is partial and in-frame only. The V and J calls and clone size are taken from that table; D and trimming were inferred from the DNA. Of about 48,000 clones listed, about nine tenths are singletons. These data originate in a study of blood T cell repertoires in COVID-19. On the study more broadly: Sample material is recorded as cDNA or gDNA derived from T cells, B-cell-depleted T cells, or PBMCs.

The sample consisted of peripheral blood. The V gene is TRBV24-1, the J gene TRBJ2-5; 10 nucleotides align to TRBD1. The origin of this receptor is a man between 65 and 85 years old with acute or convalescent COVID-19. In DNA form, the CDR3 reads TGTGCCACCAGTGATCCGGGACAGGGGCAAGAGACCCAGTACTTC. This sequence encodes CATSDPGQGQETQYF.